This record covers a single TCR beta chain. CDR1 is SGDLS, CDR2 YYNGEE, per germline. After removal of 6 bases from V and 3 bases from J, the junction contained 5 bases not matched to a gene. The CDR3 is 14 amino acids. This record belongs to a study of technical replicates of blood from several donors. The protocol was immunoSEQ multiplex PCR, while the TCRdb copy is restricted to in-frame clones and leaves out a portion. The sample has 80,000 or so clones, 70% to 90% seen once; the top ten hold 3% to 5%. Sequencing used PBMCs. The receptor was isolated from a human donor in good health. Some clones in this sample may be carry-over from other donors' samples. V and J are TRBV9 and TRBJ1-3, with 8 bases that match TRBD1. The CDR3, as DNA: TGTGCCAGCACTACAGGGGGTCTTGGAAACACCATATATTTT. Residues: CASTTGGLGNTIYF.